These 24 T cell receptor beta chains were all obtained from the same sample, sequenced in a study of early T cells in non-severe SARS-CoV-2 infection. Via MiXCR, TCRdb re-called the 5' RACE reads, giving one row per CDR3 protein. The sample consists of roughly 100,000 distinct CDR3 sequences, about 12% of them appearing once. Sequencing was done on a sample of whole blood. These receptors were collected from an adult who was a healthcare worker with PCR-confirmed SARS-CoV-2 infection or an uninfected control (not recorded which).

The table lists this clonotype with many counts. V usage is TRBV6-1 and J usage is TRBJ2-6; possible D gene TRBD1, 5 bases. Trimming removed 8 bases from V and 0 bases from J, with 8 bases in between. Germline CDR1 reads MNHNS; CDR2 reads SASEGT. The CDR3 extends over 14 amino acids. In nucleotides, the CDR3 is TGTGCCAGCGGACAAAACTCTGGGGCCAACGTCCTGACTTTC. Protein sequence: CASGQNSGANVLTF.

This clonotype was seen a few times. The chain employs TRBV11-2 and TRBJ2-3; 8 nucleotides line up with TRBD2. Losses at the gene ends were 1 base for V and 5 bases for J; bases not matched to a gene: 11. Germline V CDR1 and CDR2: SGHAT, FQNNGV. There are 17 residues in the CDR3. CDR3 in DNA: TGTGCCAGCAGCTTAGTTCGGTCTAGCGGGCCCCTAGATACGCAGTATTTT. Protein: CASSLVRSSGPLDTQYF.

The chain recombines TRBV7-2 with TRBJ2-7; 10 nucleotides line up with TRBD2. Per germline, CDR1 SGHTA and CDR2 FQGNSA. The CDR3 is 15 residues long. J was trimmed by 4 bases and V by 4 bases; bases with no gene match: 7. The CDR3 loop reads CASSSYGTSDYEQYF. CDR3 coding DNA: TGTGCCAGCAGCTCCTACGGGACTAGCGATTACGAGCAGTACTTC.

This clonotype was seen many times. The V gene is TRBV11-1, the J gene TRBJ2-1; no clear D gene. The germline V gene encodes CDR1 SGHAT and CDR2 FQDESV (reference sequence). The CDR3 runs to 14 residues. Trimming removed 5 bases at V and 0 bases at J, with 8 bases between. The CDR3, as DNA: TGTGCCAGCAGCGCGAGGAGCTCCTACAATGAGCAGTTCTTC. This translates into CASSARSSYNEQFF.

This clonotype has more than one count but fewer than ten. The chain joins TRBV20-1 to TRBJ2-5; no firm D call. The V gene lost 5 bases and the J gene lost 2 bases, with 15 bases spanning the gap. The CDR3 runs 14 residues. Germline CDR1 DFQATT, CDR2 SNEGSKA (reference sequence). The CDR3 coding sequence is TGCAGTGCTCTGCTATGGCCGGCACAAGAGACCCAGTACTTC. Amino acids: CSALLWPAQETQYF.

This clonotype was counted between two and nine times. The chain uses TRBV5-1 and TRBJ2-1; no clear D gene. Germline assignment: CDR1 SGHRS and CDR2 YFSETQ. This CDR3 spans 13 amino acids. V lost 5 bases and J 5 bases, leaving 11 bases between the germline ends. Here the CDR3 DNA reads TGCGCCAGCAGTCCGGTTGGAGACAATGAGCAGTTCTTC. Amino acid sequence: CASSPVGDNEQFF.

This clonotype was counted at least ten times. The CDR3: CASSPIAGGRNEQFF. The DNA of the CDR3 is TGTGCCAGCTCACCGATAGCGGGAGGCCGCAATGAGCAGTTCTTC. The genes are TRBV18 and TRBJ2-1, with 10 bases identical to TRBD2. V was pared by 3 bases and J by 6 bases, with 5 bases of the junction left unmatched. This CDR3 comprises 15 residues. CDR1 KGHSH and CDR2 LQKENI come from the germline V gene.

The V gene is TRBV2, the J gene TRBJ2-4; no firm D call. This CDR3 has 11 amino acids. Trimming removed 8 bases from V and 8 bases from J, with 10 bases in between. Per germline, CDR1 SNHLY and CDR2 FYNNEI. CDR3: CASGPLDIQYF. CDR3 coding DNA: TGTGCCAGCGGACCACTGGACATTCAGTACTTC.

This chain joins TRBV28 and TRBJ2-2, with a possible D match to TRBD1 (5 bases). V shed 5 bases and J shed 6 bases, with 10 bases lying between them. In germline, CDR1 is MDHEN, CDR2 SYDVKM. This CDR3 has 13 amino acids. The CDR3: CASSQTEAGELFF. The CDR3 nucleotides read TGTGCCAGCAGTCAGACAGAGGCCGGGGAGCTGTTTTTT.

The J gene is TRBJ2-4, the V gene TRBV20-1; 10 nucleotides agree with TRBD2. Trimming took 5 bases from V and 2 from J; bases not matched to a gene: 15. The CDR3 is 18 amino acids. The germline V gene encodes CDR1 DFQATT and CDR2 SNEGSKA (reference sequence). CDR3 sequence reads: CSARGGTSAVSPKNIQYF. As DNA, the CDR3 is TGCAGTGCTCGCGGCGGGACTAGCGCGGTCTCGCCCAAAAACATTCAGTACTTC.

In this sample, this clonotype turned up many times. CDR3 in DNA: TGTGCCAGCGGAAAAGCGGCCACAGATACGCAGTATTTT. It is translated as CASGKAATDTQYF. V is TRBV7-6 and J is TRBJ2-3; D perhaps matches TRBD2 (5 bases). V lost 8 bases to trimming and J lost 2 bases, with 11 bases between them. From germline, CDR1 is SGHVS and CDR2 FNYEAQ. The CDR3 runs 13 residues.

In nucleotides, the CDR3 is TGTGCCAGCAGTGAAGGGACAGGGGACATGAACACTGAAGCTTTCTTT. Its protein is CASSEGTGDMNTEAFF. This rearrangement joins TRBV2 to TRBJ1-1; 9 nucleotides match TRBD1. CDR1 is SNHLY and CDR2 is FYNNEI in the germline V gene. V was pared by 1 base and J by 0 bases, with 3 bases of the junction left unmatched. The CDR3 runs 16 residues.

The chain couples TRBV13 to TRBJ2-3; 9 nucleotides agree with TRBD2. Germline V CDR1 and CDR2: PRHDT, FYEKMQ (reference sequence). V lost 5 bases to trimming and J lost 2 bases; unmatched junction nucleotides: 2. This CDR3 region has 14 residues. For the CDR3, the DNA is TGTGCCAGCAGCAGCGGGAGGTACACAGATACGCAGTATTTT. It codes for CASSSGRYTDTQYF. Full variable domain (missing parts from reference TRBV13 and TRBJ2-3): AAGVIQSPRHLIKEKRETATLKCYPIPRHDTVYWYQQGPGQDPQFLISFYEKMQSDKGSIPDRFSAQQFSDYHSELNMSSLELGDSALYFCASSSGRYTDTQYFGPGTRLTVL.

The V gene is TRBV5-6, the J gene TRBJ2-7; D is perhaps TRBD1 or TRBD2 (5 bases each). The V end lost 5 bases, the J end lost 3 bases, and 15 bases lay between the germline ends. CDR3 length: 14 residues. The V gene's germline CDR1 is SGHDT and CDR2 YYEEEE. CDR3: CASRNRDGYYEQYF. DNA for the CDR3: TGTGCCAGCAGGAACCGGGACGGATACTACGAGCAGTACTTC. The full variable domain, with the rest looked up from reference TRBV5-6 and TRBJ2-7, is DAGVTQSPTHLIKTRGQQVTLRCSPKSGHDTVSWYQQALGQGPQFIFQYYEEEERQRGNFPDRFSGHQFPNYSSELNVNALLLGDSALYLCASRNRDGYYEQYFGPGTRLTVT.

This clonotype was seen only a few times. CDR3 amino acids: CASTHPQEPGVTAFF. The CDR3 DNA is TGTGCCAGCACACACCCTCAGGAGCCCGGGGTGACAGCTTTCTTT. This sequence joins TRBV7-9 and TRBJ1-1; D gene uncertain. Trimming removed 7 bases from V and 10 bases from J, with 25 bases in between. Germline V CDR1 and CDR2: SEHNR, FQNEAQ (reference sequence). The CDR3 is 15 residues long. The variable domain in full, with the rest retrieved from reference TRBV7-9 and TRBJ1-1, is DTGVSQNPRHKITKRGQNVTFRCDPISEHNRLYWYRQTLGQGPEFLTYFQNEAQLEKSRLLSDRFSAERPKGSFSTLEIQRTEQGDSAMYLCASTHPQEPGVTAFFGQGTRLTVV.

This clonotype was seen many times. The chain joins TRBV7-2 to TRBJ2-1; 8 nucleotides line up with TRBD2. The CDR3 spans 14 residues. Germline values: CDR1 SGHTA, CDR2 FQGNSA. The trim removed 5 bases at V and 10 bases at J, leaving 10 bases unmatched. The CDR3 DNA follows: TGTGCCAGCAGCCGACGGGAGGGCCACAGGGAGCAGTTCTTC. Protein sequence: CASSRREGHREQFF.

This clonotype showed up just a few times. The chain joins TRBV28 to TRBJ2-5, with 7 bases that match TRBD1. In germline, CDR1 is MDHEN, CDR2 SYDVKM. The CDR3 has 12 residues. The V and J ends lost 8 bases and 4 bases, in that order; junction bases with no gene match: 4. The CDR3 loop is CASDHRGETQYF. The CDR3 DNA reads TGTGCCAGCGACCACAGGGGAGAGACCCAGTACTTC.

The CDR3 coding sequence is TGTGCCAGCTCACCGGGCGGGGTAGGACAGCCCCAGCATTTT. It encodes CASSPGGVGQPQHF. This chain connects TRBV18 to TRBJ1-5; D call uncertain. Germline CDR1 and CDR2: KGHSH and LQKENI. This CDR3 contains 14 residues. The germline V and J ends were trimmed by 3 bases and 7 bases, with 13 bases remaining between them.

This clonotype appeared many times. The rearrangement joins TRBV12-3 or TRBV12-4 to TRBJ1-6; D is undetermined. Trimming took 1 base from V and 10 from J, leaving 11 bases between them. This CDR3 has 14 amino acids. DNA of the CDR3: TGTGCCAGCAGTTTAGGGGCCTCCAACTCACCCCTCCACTTT. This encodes CASSLGASNSPLHF.

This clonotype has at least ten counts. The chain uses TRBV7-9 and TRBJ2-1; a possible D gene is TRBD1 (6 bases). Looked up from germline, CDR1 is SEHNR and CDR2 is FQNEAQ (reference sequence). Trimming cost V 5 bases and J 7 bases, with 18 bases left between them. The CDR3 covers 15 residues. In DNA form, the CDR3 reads TGTGCCAGCAGCCCCGGGGACATCTGGGGAAATGAGCAGTTCTTC. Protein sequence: CASSPGDIWGNEQFF.

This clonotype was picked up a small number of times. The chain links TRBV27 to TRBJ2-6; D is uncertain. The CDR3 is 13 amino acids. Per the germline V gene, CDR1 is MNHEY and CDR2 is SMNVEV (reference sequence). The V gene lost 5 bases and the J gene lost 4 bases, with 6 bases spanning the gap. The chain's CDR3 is CASSPLGANVLTF. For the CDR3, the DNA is TGTGCCAGCAGTCCCCTAGGGGCCAACGTCCTGACTTTC. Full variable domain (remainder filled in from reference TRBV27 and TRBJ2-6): EAQVTQNPRYLITVTGKKLTVTCSQNMNHEYMSWYRQDPGLGLRQIYYSMNVEVTDKGDVPEGYKVSRKEKRNFPLILESPSPNQTSLYFCASSPLGANVLTFGAGSRLTVL.

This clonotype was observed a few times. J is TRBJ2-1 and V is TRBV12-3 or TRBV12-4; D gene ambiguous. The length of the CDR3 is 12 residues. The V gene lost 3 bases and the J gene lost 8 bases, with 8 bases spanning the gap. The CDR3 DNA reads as TGTGCCAGCAGTTTGCTAGGGCATGAGCAGTTCTTC. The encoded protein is CASSLLGHEQFF.

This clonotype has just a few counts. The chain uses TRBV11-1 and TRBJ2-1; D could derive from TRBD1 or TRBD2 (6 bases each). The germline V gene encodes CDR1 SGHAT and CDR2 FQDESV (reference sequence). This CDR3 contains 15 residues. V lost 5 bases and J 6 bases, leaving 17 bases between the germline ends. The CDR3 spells CASSPGAWGPNEQFF. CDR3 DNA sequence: TGTGCCAGCAGCCCGGGGGCCTGGGGGCCCAATGAGCAGTTCTTC.

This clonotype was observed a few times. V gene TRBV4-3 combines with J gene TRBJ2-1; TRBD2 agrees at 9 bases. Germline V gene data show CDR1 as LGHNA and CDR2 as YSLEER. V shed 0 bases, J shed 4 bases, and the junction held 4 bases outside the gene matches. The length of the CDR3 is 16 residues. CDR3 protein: CASSQEPSGTYNEQFF. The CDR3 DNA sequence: TGCGCCAGCAGCCAAGAGCCTAGCGGGACATACAATGAGCAGTTCTTC.